This record looks at one TCR beta chain sequence and its context. Sequenced by immunoSEQ multiplex PCR; TCRdb stores in-frame clones only, minus some. In the table there are under 15,000 clones, roughly 87% of which are singletons. Germline CDR1 MGHDK, CDR2 SYGVNS. The length of the CDR3 is 15 residues. Germline trimming cut 3 bases from V and 3 bases from J; bases unmatched to any gene: 6. This sample is drawn from a study of OX40 agonist ivuxolimab in advanced cancers. The chain joins TRBV25-1 to TRBJ1-1, with 8 bases aligning to TRBD1. The specimen was CD4+ or CD8+ T cells sorted from blood, collected in a trial of the OX40 agonist ivuxolimab. The clonotype comes from an adult with an advanced solid tumor such as melanoma, head and neck, liver or kidney cancer. CDR3 loop: CASSDRQGLDTEAFF. The CDR3 nucleotides read TGTGCCAGCAGTGACCGACAGGGGTTGGACACTGAAGCTTTCTTT.